This T cell receptor (beta chain) emerged from a study of neoadjuvant anti-PD-1 for oral cavity cancer. The repertoire was sequenced with immunoSEQ multiplex PCR; TCRdb's copy has only in-frame clones and lacks some. The table includes around 13,000 clones, 70% detected once. The V gene's germline CDR1 is LGHNA and CDR2 YNFKEQ. There are 15 residues in the CDR3. V was shortened by 1 base and J by 6 bases, with 14 bases between the two germline ends. The rearrangement links TRBV4-2 to TRBJ2-3; tentatively, D is TRBD2 (6 bases). The sequencing here drew on PBMCs, taken before nivolumab (anti-PD-1) treatment. This receptor was obtained from a person aged 35-79 years with oral cavity squamous cell carcinoma. CDR3 in DNA: TGTGCCAGCAGCCAAGCGGCGGGGACTGAGGATACGCAGTATTTT. Translated: CASSQAAGTEDTQYF.